A single sample gave rise to the 7 T cell receptor beta chains below, sequenced in a study of beta chain features in type 1 diabetes. Notes on the study in general: Moderate yet significant TCRB CDR3 shortening was seen in Type 1 diabetes patients in all four CD4+ subsets.

These TCRs' antigens remain unknown. TCRB transcripts that were expressed got sequenced, as all of the isolated RNA had been reverse transcribed. Repertoires were generated with immunoSEQ multiplex PCR, while TCRdb's copy carries only in-frame clones and drops some. The sample contains roughly 240,000 clones, about 24% of which appear only once. Sequenced sample: naive CD4+ T cells from blood. These receptors all stem from a woman aged 25 to 45 with type 1 diabetes.

This clone has just a few counts. The V and J genes are TRBV18 and TRBJ1-3; TRBD1 aligns across 7 bases. The germline CDR1 and CDR2 sequences are KGHSH and LQKENI. CDR3 length: 18 residues. V shed 3 bases and J 0 bases; nucleotides not matched to a gene: 11. The CDR3 protein is CASSPQLTGTSSGNTIYF. For the CDR3, the DNA is TGTGCCAGCTCACCTCAGTTGACAGGGACAAGCTCTGGAAACACCATATATTTT.

The V call is TRBV30, the J call TRBJ1-2; D unresolved. CDR1 GTSNPN and CDR2 SVGIG come from the germline V gene (reference sequence). CDR3 length: 10 residues. The V end was cut by 7 bases, the J end by 7 bases, with 10 bases between. This CDR3 is CASGRSGYTF. CDR3 nucleotide sequence: TGTGCCTCGGGAAGAAGTGGCTACACCTTC.

This chain joins TRBV27 and TRBJ2-1, with TRBD2 matching 12 bases. The CDR3 contains 15 residues. Germline loops: CDR1 MNHEY, CDR2 SMNVEV (reference sequence). J lost 8 bases, V lost 6 bases, and 8 bases had no gene match. CDR3 region: CASSHWTSGIDEQFF. CDR3 nucleotides: TGTGCCAGCAGCCACTGGACTAGCGGGATCGATGAGCAGTTCTTC.

This clone was counted between two and nine times. This sequence joins TRBV20-1 and TRBJ2-1; D unclear. Trimming took 0 bases from V and 7 from J, leaving 4 bases between them. The germline V gene has CDR1 DFQATT and CDR2 SNEGSKA (reference sequence). CDR3 size: 11 residues. CDR3 protein: CSARDRNEQFF. Written as DNA, the CDR3 is TGCAGTGCTAGAGATCGGAATGAGCAGTTCTTC.

This clone was counted a few times. This rearrangement joins TRBV5-1 to TRBJ2-5; 9 positions agree with TRBD1. J lost 5 bases, V lost 4 bases, and 6 bases had no gene match. Germline values: CDR1 SGHRS, CDR2 YFSETQ. CDR3 size: 14 residues. The CDR3 bases are TGCGCCAGCAGCAGACAAGACAGGGGGGAGACCCAGTACTTC. It codes for CASSRQDRGETQYF.

A few counts support this clone. The V gene is TRBV19, the J gene TRBJ2-2, with D possibly being TRBD2 (6 bases). Trimming left V 3 bases short and J 4 bases short, with 18 bases between. CDR1 and CDR2 from the germline V gene are LNHDA and SQIVND (reference sequence). The CDR3 has 17 residues. The CDR3: CASSILMGEARTGELFF. The CDR3 bases are TGTGCCAGTAGTATCTTAATGGGGGAGGCCCGCACCGGGGAGCTGTTTTTT. The full variable domain, in which reference TRBV19 and TRBJ2-2 provide the parts outside the CDR3, is DGGITQSPKYLFRKEGQNVTLSCEQNLNHDAMYWYRQDPGQGLRLIYYSQIVNDFQKGDIAEGYSVSREKKESFPLTVTSAQKNPTAFYLCASSILMGEARTGELFFGEGSRLTVL.

This clone came up a few times. The rearrangement links TRBV30 to TRBJ1-2; D is perhaps TRBD1 (6 bases). Per germline, CDR1 GTSNPN and CDR2 SVGIG (reference sequence). CDR3 length equals 15 residues. Deletions cut 2 bases from V and 4 bases from J, with 17 bases between. This CDR3 reads CAWSQKQGIRYGYTF. CDR3 sequence (DNA): TGTGCCTGGAGTCAAAAACAGGGAATCCGCTATGGCTACACCTTC. Looking up the rest from reference TRBV30 and TRBJ1-2 gives the full variable domain: SQTIHQWPATLVQPVGSPLSLECTVEGTSNPNLYWYRQAAGRGLQLLFYSVGIGQISSEVPQNLSASRPQDRQFILSSKKLLLSDSGFYLCAWSQKQGIRYGYTFGSGTRLTVV.